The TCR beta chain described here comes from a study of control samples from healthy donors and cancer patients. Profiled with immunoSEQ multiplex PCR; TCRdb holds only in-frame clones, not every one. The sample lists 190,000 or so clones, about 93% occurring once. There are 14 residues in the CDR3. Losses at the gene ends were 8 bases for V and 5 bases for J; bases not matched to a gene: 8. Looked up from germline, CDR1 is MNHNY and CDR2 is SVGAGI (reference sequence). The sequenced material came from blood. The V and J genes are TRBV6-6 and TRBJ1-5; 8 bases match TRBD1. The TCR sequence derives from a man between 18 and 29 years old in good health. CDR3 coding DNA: TGTGCCAGCCGCCTGGGACAGGCCGATCAGCCCCAGCATTTT. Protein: CASRLGQADQPQHF.